The next 5 T cell receptor beta chains were all read from a single sample in a study of identical twins. TCRdb passed the 5' RACE reads through MiXCR, listing each CDR3 protein once. The profile shows 690,000 or so distinct CDR3 sequences, 8.6% of them singletons. These data are also associated with another study on yellow fever vaccine responses in identical twins.

The sequencing sample was made of PBMCs. The receptors were sampled from a woman aged 18-29 years in good health.

The chain recombines TRBV20-1 with TRBJ2-4, with D perhaps matching TRBD1 (6 bases). This CDR3 contains 15 residues. Trimming took 4 bases from V and 2 from J, leaving 15 bases between them. CDR1 and CDR2 (germline): DFQATT, SNEGSKA (reference sequence). CDR3: CSATLPGDSKNIQYF. The CDR3 nucleotides are TGCAGTGCTACCTTGCCAGGGGATTCCAAAAACATTCAGTACTTC.

This clonotype was detected only a few times. J is TRBJ2-2 and V is TRBV30; D tentatively reads TRBD1 or TRBD2 (5 bases each). Germline V gene lookup returns CDR1 GTSNPN and CDR2 SVGIG (reference sequence). The V gene lost 3 bases and the J gene lost 6 bases, with 14 bases spanning the gap. The CDR3 extends over 14 amino acids. The CDR3 DNA reads TGTGCCTGGAGCTTCGCTGGGGGATCCGGGGAGCTGTTTTTT. This sequence encodes CAWSFAGGSGELFF.

This clonotype has a count of ten or more. The chain links TRBV12-3 or TRBV12-4 to TRBJ2-1; 8 nucleotides line up with TRBD1. This CDR3 is 16 amino acids long. V dropped 5 bases and J dropped 9; count of bases not matched to a gene: 15. The CDR3 nucleotides are TGTGCCAGCAGTCCCTTGGACAGGGCTTACTTGGGTGAGCAGTTCTTC. Translation gives CASSPLDRAYLGEQFF.

V gene TRBV5-1 combines with J gene TRBJ2-5; D is unclear. Trimming stripped 0 bases from V and 1 base from J, with 7 bases between. The CDR3 is 14 residues long. Germline CDR1 and CDR2: SGHRS and YFSETQ. CDR3 bases: TGCGCCAGCAGCTTGGGCCAAATCCAAGAGACCCAGTACTTC. It yields the protein CASSLGQIQETQYF. Looking up the rest from reference TRBV5-1 and TRBJ2-5 gives the full variable domain: KAGVTQTPRYLIKTRGQQVTLSCSPISGHRSVSWYQQTPGQGLQFLFEYFSETQRNKGNFPGRFSGRQFSNSRSEMNVSTLELGDSALYLCASSLGQIQETQYFGPGTRLLVL.

The chain has TRBV7-9 and TRBJ2-1; either TRBD1 or TRBD2 may supply D (7 bases each). CDR1 is SEHNR and CDR2 is FQNEAQ in the germline V gene (reference sequence). This CDR3 has 15 amino acids. V was trimmed by 6 bases and J by 4 bases, leaving 16 bases between them. The CDR3 coding sequence is TGTGCCAGCAGGCGAGCGGGACAGTTATACAATGAGCAGTTCTTC. Its translation is CASRRAGQLYNEQFF. The full variable domain, completed using reference TRBV7-9 and TRBJ2-1, is DTGVSQNPRHKITKRGQNVTFRCDPISEHNRLYWYRQTLGQGPEFLTYFQNEAQLEKSRLLSDRFSAERPKGSFSTLEIQRTEQGDSAMYLCASRRAGQLYNEQFFGPGTRLTVL.